This T cell receptor (beta chain) was sequenced for a study of cytomegalovirus exposure and HLA in healthy donors. Study conclusions and caveats: Specificity of three CMV-associated chains for CMV antigens was verified in vitro.

13 Jbeta primers and 60 Vbeta primers were used for the PCR. Libraries were prepared by immunoSEQ multiplex PCR; TCRdb keeps only in-frame clonotypes and omits some of them. Counted here are tens of thousands of clones, roughly 85% occurring once; the ten biggest clones make up roughly 5.5%. The CDR3 spans 14 residues. The V and J ends lost 5 bases and 9 bases, in that order; junction bases with no gene match: 10. Germline CDR1 is SGHDT and CDR2 is YYEEEE. As concerns this clone: Its cognate antigen is unknown.

The chain joins TRBV5-6 to TRBJ1-2, with TRBD1 matching 10 bases. Specimen: PBMCs. The source of this sequence is a female donor in good health and CMV-seronegative. CDR3: CASSFGQGVNRYTF. CDR3 coding DNA: TGTGCCAGCAGTTTCGGACAGGGGGTTAATCGCTACACCTTC.